The T cell receptor beta chain under discussion was sequenced for a study of blood T cells in healthy people across ages (dated by TCRdb to about 2015). Context from the whole study: In model experiments, template switching captured roughly one uniquely barcoded TCR beta cDNA molecule for every two T cells. Two additional independent replicas of 1 million unique cDNA reads from the same blood draw were analyzed for two donors (one aged 18 to 29 and one aged 80 or older). Donors were grouped into four age groups: young (average 16 years), middle-aged (about 40), aged (about 60) and long-lived (about 82). The study measured age-related changes in TCR beta repertoire diversity using deep sequencing normalized with unique cDNA molecular identifiers. To avoid experimental bias, donors of different ages were randomly spread across the sequencing lanes. Overall study outcomes, separate from this receptor: Total diversity estimates from one million sequenced T cells were considered lower bounds and underestimates. Because the CMV infection status of the donors was unknown, age-related changes in expanded clonotypes may potentially have been confounded. Bulk unsorted PBMC profiling prevented conclusive comparison of naive and antigen-experienced compartments. There was a strong correlation between observed TCR beta diversity and the percentage of naive T cells measured by flow cytometry. Compared with the aged group, the long-lived group had more naive CD4+ T cells, fewer expanded clones and increased TCR diversity, suggesting age selection. As age increased, observed TCR beta diversity per million T cells dropped in a roughly linear way, and a significant reduction was already evident by age about 36.

The library relied on 5' RACE. The run used an Illumina HiSeq 2500. The second PCR ran for about 7 to 11 cycles and used a J-beta primer mix along with a sample-barcoded 5' primer. A template-switch 5' adaptor carrying 12 random nucleotides introduced a unique molecular identifier onto each TCR beta cDNA molecule. Each sample yielded at least 3 million CDR3-containing paired-end reads. First-strand cDNA synthesis was performed from all RNA using the Mint cDNA synthesis kit, with priming by a TRBC-specific oligonucleotide. Following uracil-DNA glycosylase treatment, a first 18-cycle PCR with universal primers M1SS and BC2_uni_R was performed on all cDNA. From the authors' description of their analysis: For normalization, 1 million high-quality reads, each with a distinct molecular identifier, were randomly selected from each sample. Instead of being binned into consensus sequences, reads with shared molecular identifiers were discarded. MiTCR, run with a Q25 quality threshold and the strictest error-elimination algorithm, handled CDR3 identification, clonotype clustering and error correction. Lower-bound total TCR beta diversity was estimated with a nonparametric unseen species model using Euler transformation. Through fastp at Q25 and MiXCR, TCRdb rebuilt clones from the public reads, retaining in-frame beta chains. Every CDR3 protein is listed once, alongside the most common genes and DNA of its rows. TCRdb assigned the V and J calls; the authors' analysis was not used. The sample yields 1.6 million or so distinct CDR3 sequences; 34% were counted once. The biggest ten clones account for 10% to 12% of the sample.

The germline V gene specifies MNHEY as CDR1 and SVGAGI as CDR2. Trimming at the junction amounts to 0 bases on V and 0 bases on J, and the germline ends lie 6 bases apart. Taken from cysteine to phenylalanine, the CDR3 has 14 residues. The CDR3 DNA has 42 bases and is translated from base 1. Comments on this clonotype: Its antigen has not been determined. Base qualities are not at hand, and no much larger clone is one base apart.

Systemically healthy Caucasian individuals from Russia, 35 to 50 in total and aged about 6 to 95 years, were included as donors. Each donor gave roughly 9 milliliters of peripheral blood, drawn into EDTA-treated Vacutainer tubes. PBMCs were isolated by Ficoll-Paque density-gradient centrifugation, with at least 7 million obtained per sample. Trizol reagent was used to extract total RNA from the PBMCs, yielding at least 5.5 micrograms per sample. Naive CD45RAhigh/CD27high T cell percentages were measured by flow cytometry on a PBMC aliquot from every donor. Recombination linked TRBV6-5 to TRBJ2-7, with no reliable assignment of the D segment. The receptor was derived from a woman in her 30s in good health. Sequenced input: blood. The DNA sequence is given as TGTGCCAGCAGTTACTCGACGGACTCCTACGAGCAGTACTTC. It encodes CASSYSTDSYEQYF.